These 7 T cell receptor beta chains originate from one sample sequenced in a study of T cell responses to AZD1222 COVID-19 vaccine. Using immunoSEQ multiplex PCR, the repertoire was profiled, and TCRdb retains in-frame clones only, with some absent. In the table there are roughly 150,000 clones, 88% of which are singletons. This specimen consisted of peripheral blood, obtained on day 0 of MenACWY control vaccination. The receptors stem from an adult in good health.

This CDR3 reads CASRLFSTDTQYF. The CDR3 DNA reads TGTGCCAGTCGCCTCTTCAGCACAGATACGCAGTATTTT. The chain has TRBV12-3 or TRBV12-4 and TRBJ2-3; D is unclear. The ends were cut back, 9 bases at V and 0 bases at J, with 10 bases in the middle. This CDR3 contains 13 residues.

CDR3 nucleotides: TGTGCCAGCACTTTCAGGGGGACTGAAGCTTTCTTT. Its translation: CASTFRGTEAFF. The rearrangement uses TRBV28 and TRBJ1-1, with TRBD1 matching over 7 bases. CDR1 and CDR2 (germline): MDHEN, SYDVKM. Unmatched junction bases numbered 4, after V lost 7 bases and J lost 5 bases. The CDR3 contains 12 residues.

This chain links TRBV5-1 with TRBJ2-3, with 12 bases identical to TRBD1. V was clipped by 5 bases and J by 4 bases; unmatched bases: 8. Germline V gives CDR1 SGHRS, CDR2 YFSETQ. The CDR3 is made up of 16 amino acids. The CDR3 region is CASSLTGTGGSDTQYF. Here the CDR3 DNA reads TGCGCCAGCAGTCTAACCGGGACAGGGGGCTCAGATACGCAGTATTTT.

The chain links TRBV7-2 to TRBJ2-5; TRBD2 matches at 11 bases. The germline V gene has CDR1 SGHTA and CDR2 FQGNSA. V lost 5 bases, J lost 6 bases, and 11 bases stayed unmatched. The CDR3 extends over 16 amino acids. CDR3 amino acids: CASSPTRTSGFKTQYF. The CDR3 region has the DNA TGTGCCAGCAGCCCGACCCGGACTAGCGGGTTTAAGACCCAGTACTTC.

The J gene is TRBJ1-2, the V gene TRBV2, with 8 positions matching TRBD1. Trimming cost V 7 bases and J 4 bases; bases outside gene matches: 8. This CDR3 contains 14 residues. CDR1 SNHLY and CDR2 FYNNEI come from the germline V gene. CDR3 sequence reads: CASTLQGAGYGYTF. In DNA, the CDR3 is TGTGCCAGCACCTTGCAGGGGGCCGGCTATGGCTACACCTTC.

V is TRBV28 and J is TRBJ2-7; perhaps TRBD2 as D (5 bases). In germline, CDR1 is MDHEN, CDR2 SYDVKM. The length of the CDR3 is 18 residues. V was clipped by 4 bases and J by 3 bases, with 25 bases between them. Here the CDR3 reads CASSSWGRAGFSHYEQYF. CDR3 nucleotide sequence: TGTGCCAGCAGTTCCTGGGGTAGGGCGGGTTTTTCCCACTACGAGCAGTACTTC.

The table lists this clone with a few counts. The chain uses TRBV7-9 and TRBJ2-7; 14 bases are shared with TRBD2. Germline lookup yields CDR1 SEHNR and CDR2 FQNEAQ (reference sequence). V shed 5 bases and J 4 bases; nucleotides not matched to a gene: 10. The CDR3 is made up of 17 amino acids. CDR3 loop: CASSGEGTSGRKYEQYF. CDR3 sequence (DNA): TGTGCCAGCAGCGGGGAAGGGACTAGCGGGAGAAAATACGAGCAGTACTTC.